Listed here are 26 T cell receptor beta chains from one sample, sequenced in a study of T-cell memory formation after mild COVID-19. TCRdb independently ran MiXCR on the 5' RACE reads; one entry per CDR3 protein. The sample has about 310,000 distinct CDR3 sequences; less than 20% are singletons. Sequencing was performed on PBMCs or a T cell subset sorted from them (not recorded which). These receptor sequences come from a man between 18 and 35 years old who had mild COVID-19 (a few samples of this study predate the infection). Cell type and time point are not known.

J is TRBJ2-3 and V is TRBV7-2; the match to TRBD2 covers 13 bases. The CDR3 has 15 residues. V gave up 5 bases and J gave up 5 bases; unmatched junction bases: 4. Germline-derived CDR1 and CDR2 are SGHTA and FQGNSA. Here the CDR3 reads CASSRLAGGGDTQYF. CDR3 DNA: TGTGCCAGCAGCCGACTAGCGGGGGGTGGAGATACGCAGTATTTT. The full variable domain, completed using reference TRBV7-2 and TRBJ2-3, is GAGVSQSPSNKVTEKGKDVELRCDPISGHTALYWYRQSLGQGLEFLIYFQGNSAPDKSGLPSDRFSAERTGGSVSTLTIQRTQQEDSAVYLCASSRLAGGGDTQYFGPGTRLTVL.

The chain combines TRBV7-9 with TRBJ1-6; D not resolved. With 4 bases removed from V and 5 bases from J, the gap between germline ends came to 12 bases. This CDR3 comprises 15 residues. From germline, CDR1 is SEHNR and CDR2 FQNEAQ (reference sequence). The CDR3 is CASSWTTGNNSPLHF. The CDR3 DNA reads TGTGCCAGCAGCTGGACTACGGGAAATAATTCACCCCTCCACTTT.

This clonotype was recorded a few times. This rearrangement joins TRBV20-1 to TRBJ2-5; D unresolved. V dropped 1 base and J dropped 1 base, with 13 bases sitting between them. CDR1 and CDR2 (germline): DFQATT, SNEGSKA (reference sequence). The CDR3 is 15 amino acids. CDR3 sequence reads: CSARGGGQIQETQYF. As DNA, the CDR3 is TGCAGTGCTAGAGGCGGTGGGCAGATCCAAGAGACCCAGTACTTC.

CDR3 loop: CASSFGARVAQETQYF. For the CDR3, the DNA is TGTGCCAGCAGTTTTGGAGCCAGGGTGGCCCAAGAGACCCAGTACTTC. This sequence joins TRBV27 and TRBJ2-5; possible D gene TRBD1, 5 bases. CDR3 length equals 16 residues. CDR1 is MNHEY, CDR2 SMNVEV, per germline (reference sequence). V lost 3 bases to trimming and J lost 1 base, with 15 bases between them.

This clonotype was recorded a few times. CDR3 in amino acids: CASRYGQGGTEAFF. CDR3 nucleotides: TGTGCCAGCAGGTACGGACAGGGCGGCACTGAAGCTTTCTTT. This chain links TRBV12-3 or TRBV12-4 with TRBJ1-1; 8 positions agree with TRBD1. The CDR3 length is 14 residues. After removal of 6 bases from V and 4 bases from J, the junction contained 7 bases not matched to a gene.

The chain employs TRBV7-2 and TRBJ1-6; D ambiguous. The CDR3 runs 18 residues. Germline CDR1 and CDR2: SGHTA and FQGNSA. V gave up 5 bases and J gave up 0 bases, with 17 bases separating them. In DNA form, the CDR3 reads TGTGCCAGCAGCCGCTCCCGAGGCGCAGGCTCCTATAATTCACCCCTCCACTTT. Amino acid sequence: CASSRSRGAGSYNSPLHF.

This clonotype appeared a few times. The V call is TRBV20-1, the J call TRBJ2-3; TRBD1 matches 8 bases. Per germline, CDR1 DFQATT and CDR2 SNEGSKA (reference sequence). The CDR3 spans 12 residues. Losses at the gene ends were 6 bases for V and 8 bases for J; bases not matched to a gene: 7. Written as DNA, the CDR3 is TGCAGTGCAGTACGCAGGGGGCCTACGCAGTATTTT. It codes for CSAVRRGPTQYF.

CDR3 amino acids: CASKGAEAGELFF. The CDR3 region has the DNA TGTGCCAGCAAAGGGGCGGAAGCCGGGGAGCTGTTTTTT. The chain joins TRBV9 to TRBJ2-2; possible D gene TRBD1, 5 bases. The V and J ends lost 6 bases and 6 bases respectively, with 12 bases between them. The CDR3 totals 13 residues. Germline CDR1 reads SGDLS; CDR2 reads YYNGEE.

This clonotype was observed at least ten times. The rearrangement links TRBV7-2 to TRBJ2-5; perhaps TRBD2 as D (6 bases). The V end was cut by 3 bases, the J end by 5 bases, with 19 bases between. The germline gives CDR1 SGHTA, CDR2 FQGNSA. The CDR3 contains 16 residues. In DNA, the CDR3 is TGTGCCAGCAGCTTCCGAACGACTAGTAGTTGGGAGACCCAGTACTTC. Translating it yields CASSFRTTSSWETQYF.

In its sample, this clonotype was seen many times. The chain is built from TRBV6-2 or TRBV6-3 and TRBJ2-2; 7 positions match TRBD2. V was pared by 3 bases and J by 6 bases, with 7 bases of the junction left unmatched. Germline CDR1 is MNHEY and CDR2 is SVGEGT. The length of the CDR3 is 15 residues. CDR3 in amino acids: CASSYPRGRAGELFF. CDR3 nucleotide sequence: TGTGCCAGCAGTTATCCGCGGGGGAGGGCCGGGGAGCTGTTTTTT.

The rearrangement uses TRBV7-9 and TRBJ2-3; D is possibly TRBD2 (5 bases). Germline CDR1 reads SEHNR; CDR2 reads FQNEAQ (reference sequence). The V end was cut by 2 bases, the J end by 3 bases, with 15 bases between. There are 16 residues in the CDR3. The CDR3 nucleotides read TGTGCCAGCAGCTTATCGGCCGGGGAAGTGACAGATACGCAGTATTTT. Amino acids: CASSLSAGEVTDTQYF.

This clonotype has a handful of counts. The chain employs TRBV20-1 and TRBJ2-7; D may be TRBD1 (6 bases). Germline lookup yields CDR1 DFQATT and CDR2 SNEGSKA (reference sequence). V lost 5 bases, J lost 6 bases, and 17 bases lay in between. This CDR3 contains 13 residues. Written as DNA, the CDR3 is TGCAGTGCTCATCTCAGGGGCTTCGGCGAGCAGTACTTC. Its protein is CSAHLRGFGEQYF.

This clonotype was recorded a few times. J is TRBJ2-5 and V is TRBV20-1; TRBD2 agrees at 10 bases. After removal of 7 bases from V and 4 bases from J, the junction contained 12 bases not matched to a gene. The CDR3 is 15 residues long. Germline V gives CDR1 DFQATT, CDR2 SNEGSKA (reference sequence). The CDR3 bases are TGCAGTGTGGAGCGGGGGGGCGGTCTAGGAGAGACCCAGTACTTC. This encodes CSVERGGGLGETQYF.

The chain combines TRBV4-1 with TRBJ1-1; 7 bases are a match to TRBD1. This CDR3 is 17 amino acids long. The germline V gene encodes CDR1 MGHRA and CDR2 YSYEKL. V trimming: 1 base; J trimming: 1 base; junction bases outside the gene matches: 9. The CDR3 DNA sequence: TGCGCCAGCAGCCAAGCCTGGGGCGACAGGGCGAACACTGAAGCTTTCTTT. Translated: CASSQAWGDRANTEAFF.

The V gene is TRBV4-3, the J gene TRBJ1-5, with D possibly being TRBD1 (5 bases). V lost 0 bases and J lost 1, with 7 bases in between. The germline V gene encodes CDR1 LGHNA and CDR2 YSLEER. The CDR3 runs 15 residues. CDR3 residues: CASSQDRVSNQPQHF. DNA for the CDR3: TGCGCCAGCAGCCAAGACAGGGTGAGCAATCAGCCCCAGCATTTT.

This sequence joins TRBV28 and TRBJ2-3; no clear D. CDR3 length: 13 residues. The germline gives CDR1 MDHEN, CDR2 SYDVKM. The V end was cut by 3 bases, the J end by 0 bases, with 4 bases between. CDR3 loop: CASSFPSTDTQYF. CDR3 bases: TGTGCCAGCAGTTTCCCTAGCACAGATACGCAGTATTTT.

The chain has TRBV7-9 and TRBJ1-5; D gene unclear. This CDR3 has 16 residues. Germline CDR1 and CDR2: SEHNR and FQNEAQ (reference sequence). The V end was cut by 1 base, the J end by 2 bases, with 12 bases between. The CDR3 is CASSLDDLSGNQPQHF. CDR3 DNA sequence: TGTGCCAGCAGCTTAGACGACCTGTCGGGCAATCAGCCCCAGCATTTT.

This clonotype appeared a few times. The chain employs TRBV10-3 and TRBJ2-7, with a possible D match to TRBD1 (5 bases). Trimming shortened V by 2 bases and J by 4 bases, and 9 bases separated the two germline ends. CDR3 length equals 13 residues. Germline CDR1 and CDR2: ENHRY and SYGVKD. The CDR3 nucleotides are TGTGCCATCAGTGAGGCGACAGAGTACGAGCAGTACTTC. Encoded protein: CAISEATEYEQYF.

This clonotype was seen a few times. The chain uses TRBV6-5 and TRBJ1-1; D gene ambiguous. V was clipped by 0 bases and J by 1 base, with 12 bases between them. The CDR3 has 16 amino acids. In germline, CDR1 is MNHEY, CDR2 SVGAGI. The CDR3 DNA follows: TGTGCCAGCAGTTACTCATGGGCGGTGGGGAACACTGAAGCTTTCTTT. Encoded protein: CASSYSWAVGNTEAFF.

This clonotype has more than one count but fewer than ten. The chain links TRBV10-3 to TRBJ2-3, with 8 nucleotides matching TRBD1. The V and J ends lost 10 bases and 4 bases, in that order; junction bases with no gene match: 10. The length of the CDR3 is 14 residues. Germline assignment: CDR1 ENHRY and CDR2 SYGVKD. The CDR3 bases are TGTGCCACTTATACAGGGGGGAGAGCAGATACGCAGTATTTT. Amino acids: CATYTGGRADTQYF.

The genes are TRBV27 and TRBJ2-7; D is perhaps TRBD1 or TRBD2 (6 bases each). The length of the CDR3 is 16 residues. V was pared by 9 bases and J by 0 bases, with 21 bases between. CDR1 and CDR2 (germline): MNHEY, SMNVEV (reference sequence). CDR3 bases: TGTGCCAGTCGAAGGTCGGGGGCCTTAAGCTCCTACGAGCAGTACTTC. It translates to CASRRSGALSSYEQYF.

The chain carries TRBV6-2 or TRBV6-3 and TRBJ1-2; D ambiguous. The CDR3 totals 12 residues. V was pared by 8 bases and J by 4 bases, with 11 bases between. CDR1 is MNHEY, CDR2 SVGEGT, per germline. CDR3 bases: TGTGCCAGCGGGAGAATGGGCTATGGCTACACCTTC. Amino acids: CASGRMGYGYTF.

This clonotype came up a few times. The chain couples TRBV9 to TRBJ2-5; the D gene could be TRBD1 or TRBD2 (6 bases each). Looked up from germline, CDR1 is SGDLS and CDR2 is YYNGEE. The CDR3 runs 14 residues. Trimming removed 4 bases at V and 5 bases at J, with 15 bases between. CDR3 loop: CASSPWGARETQYF. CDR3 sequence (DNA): TGTGCCAGCAGCCCCTGGGGGGCTAGGGAGACCCAGTACTTC.

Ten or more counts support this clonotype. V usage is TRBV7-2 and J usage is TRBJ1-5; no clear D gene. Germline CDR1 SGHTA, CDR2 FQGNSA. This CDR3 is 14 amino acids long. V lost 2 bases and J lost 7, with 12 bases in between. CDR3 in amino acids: CASSLRVQEQPQHF. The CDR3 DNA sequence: TGTGCCAGCAGCTTAAGGGTTCAGGAACAGCCCCAGCATTTT.

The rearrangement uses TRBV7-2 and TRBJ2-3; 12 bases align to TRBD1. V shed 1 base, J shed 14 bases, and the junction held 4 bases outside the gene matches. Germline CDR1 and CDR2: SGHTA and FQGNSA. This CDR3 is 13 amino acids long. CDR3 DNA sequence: TGTGCCAGCAGCTTAGGGGGACAGGGGGCGCCGTATTTT. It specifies CASSLGGQGAPYF.

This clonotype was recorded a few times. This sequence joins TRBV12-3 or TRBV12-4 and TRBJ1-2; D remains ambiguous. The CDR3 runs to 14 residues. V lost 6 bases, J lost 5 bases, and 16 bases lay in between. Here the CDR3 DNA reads TGTGCCAGCAGCTCACTGGACGGGCAATATGGCTACACCTTC. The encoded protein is CASSSLDGQYGYTF.